Sequencing of this TCR beta chain was carried out in a study of cytomegalovirus exposure and HLA in healthy donors. Overall study results and limits: TCR beta chains numbering 150 to 200 were designated cytomegalovirus-associated.

V shed 1 base and J shed 0 bases, with 14 bases lying between them. The CDR3 has 17 amino acids. Germline CDR1 and CDR2: SGHAT and FQNNGV. Notes on this clone: Its antigen is undetermined.

Clones were read by immunoSEQ multiplex PCR, and TCRdb kept only the in-frame ones, dropping some. The sample yields approximately 210,000 clones, about 83% seen once. The donors were members of the validation cohort comprising some 120 subjects, separate from the roughly 600-subject first cohort. Sequenced sample: PBMCs. The chain recombines TRBV11-2 with TRBJ2-3; D possibly corresponds to TRBD2 (7 bases). This TCR was sampled from a woman between 18 and 29 years old in good health and CMV-seronegative. The CDR3 DNA is TGTGCCAGCAGCTTAGTTGGCGGGGGCCTTAGCACAGATACGCAGTATTTT. Its protein product is CASSLVGGGLSTDTQYF.